Detailed here is one T cell receptor (beta chain). Original data processing: Estimates of nucleated cell counts were drawn from the amplification of reference gene primers. The table came from immunoSEQ multiplex PCR; TCRdb's copy has only in-frame clones and leaves some out. From that table come the V and J calls and clone size; the DNA was used to work out D and trimming. The sample has approximately 61,000 clones; around 77% are singletons. The sample is drawn from a study of blood T cell repertoires in COVID-19. Study as a whole: The origin of the acute and convalescent COVID-19 samples was the United States, Italy and Spain. T cells, B-cell-depleted T cells, or PBMCs supplied cDNA or gDNA.

This clonotype originated in an elderly man with active or convalescent COVID-19. Sequencing used peripheral blood.

As DNA, the CDR3 is TGTGCCAGCAGTGGAAGGGGGGACCGGGACAGGGGAGTGGGACAAGCTTTCTTT. This gives the protein CASSGRGDRDRGVGQAFF. The rearrangement uses TRBV6-4 and TRBJ1-1, with 10 nucleotides matching TRBD1. V gave up 4 bases and J gave up 9 bases; unmatched junction bases: 20. Germline loops: CDR1 MRHNA, CDR2 SNTAGT. CDR3 length: 18 amino acids.